These 30 T cell receptor beta chains share one sample of origin, sequenced in a study of PD-1 blockade in classical Hodgkin lymphoma (dated by TCRdb to the early 2020s). Library generation was performed with the immunoSEQ multiplex PCR assay. TCRdb stores this immuneACCESS table with in-frame sequences only. Part of the clones is absent; in the studies checked, under half of the shortfall reflects unresolved V genes, and no reason is known for the rest. The sample contains 17,000 or so clones, about 71% of them found a single time. The ten largest clones capture 7.8% of the sample. This specimen's time point label, interpreted: cycle 4 day 1 (C4D1), after more than five weeks of nivolumab. All trial patients had relapsed after autologous stem cell transplantation, with cohorts A, B and C differing in prior brentuximab vedotin exposure. The sequences come from peripheral blood mononuclear cells (PBMCs), collected before the fourth cycle of nivolumab. The receptors stem from a human donor with classical Hodgkin lymphoma.

The chain links TRBV7-9 to TRBJ2-3; the D gene is possibly TRBD2 (6 bases). This CDR3 has 14 residues. Germline V CDR1 and CDR2: SEHNR, FQNEAQ (reference sequence). Trimming pared 6 bases from V and 3 bases from J, leaving 13 bases between. CDR3 sequence reads: CASRGTFETDTQYF. The CDR3 coding sequence is TGTGCCAGCAGGGGGACTTTTGAGACAGATACGCAGTATTTT.

This chain links TRBV6-1 with TRBJ1-1; D not resolved. Germline lookup yields CDR1 MNHNS and CDR2 SASEGT. The length of the CDR3 is 13 residues. The V and J ends lost 2 bases and 0 bases respectively, with 4 bases between them. The CDR3 nucleotides read TGTGCCAGCAGTGAATGGATGAACACTGAAGCTTTCTTT. Translated, it gives CASSEWMNTEAFF.

The rearrangement uses TRBV28 and TRBJ2-1; 8 nucleotides match TRBD2. Unmatched junction bases numbered 6, after V lost 1 base and J lost 4 bases. CDR1 and CDR2 (germline): MDHEN, SYDVKM. This CDR3 is built from 16 residues. The CDR3 loop reads CASSLYGGRTYNEQFF. DNA of the CDR3: TGTGCCAGCAGTTTATACGGCGGGAGGACTTACAATGAGCAGTTCTTC.

The V and J genes are TRBV27 and TRBJ2-5, with D hard to call. Trimming removed 6 bases at V and 1 base at J, with 12 bases between. This CDR3 spans 14 amino acids. Looked up from germline, CDR1 is MNHEY and CDR2 is SMNVEV (reference sequence). The CDR3 reads CASSRDRFQETQYF. CDR3 sequence (DNA): TGTGCCAGCAGCCGCGACCGATTCCAAGAGACCCAGTACTTC.

This clone was seen only a few times. V usage is TRBV6-6 and J usage is TRBJ2-3; 8 nucleotides align to TRBD1. Germline CDR1 and CDR2: MNHNY and SVGAGI (reference sequence). The CDR3 consists of 16 residues. Trimming at V came to 6 bases and at J to 1 base, leaving 9 bases not matched to a gene. CDR3 in amino acids: CASRGSDRAGTDTQYF. CDR3 DNA sequence: TGTGCCAGCAGGGGATCGGACAGGGCCGGCACAGATACGCAGTATTTT.

V usage is TRBV5-6 and J usage is TRBJ2-3, with TRBD2 identical over 8 bases. Germline assignment: CDR1 SGHDT and CDR2 YYEEEE. This CDR3 spans 14 amino acids. V lost 2 bases and J lost 5; bases outside the gene matches: 4. CDR3 amino acids: CASSLSAGGDTQYF. Written as DNA, the CDR3 is TGTGCCAGCAGCTTATCGGCGGGAGGAGATACGCAGTATTTT.

The CDR3 sequence is CASSSSGTTNEKLFF. The CDR3 region has the DNA TGTGCCAGTAGTTCATCAGGGACAACTAATGAAAAACTGTTTTTT. V is TRBV19 and J is TRBJ1-4; tentative D call: TRBD1 (5 bases). Germline CDR1 reads LNHDA; CDR2 reads SQIVND (reference sequence). CDR3 length: 15 residues. Trimming pared 5 bases from V and 0 bases from J, leaving 10 bases between.

This clone was detected once. The chain joins TRBV5-1 to TRBJ1-1, with D unresolved. With 2 bases removed from V and 1 base from J, the gap between germline ends came to 6 bases. Germline V gene sequence: CDR1 SGHRS, CDR2 YFSETQ. The CDR3 length is 13 residues. The CDR3 DNA reads as TGCGCCAGCAGCTTCCTAACGAACACTGAAGCTTTCTTT. Its protein product is CASSFLTNTEAFF.

The chain links TRBV27 to TRBJ2-1, with D maybe TRBD2 (6 bases). The CDR3 has 16 residues. Trimming took 1 base from V and 1 from J, leaving 11 bases between them. Germline CDR1 MNHEY, CDR2 SMNVEV (reference sequence). CDR3 residues: CASSLFGGASYNEQFF. CDR3 nucleotides: TGTGCCAGCAGTTTATTTGGCGGGGCTTCCTACAATGAGCAGTTCTTC.

The rearrangement uses TRBV2 and TRBJ2-3; 13 nucleotides match TRBD2. CDR1 SNHLY and CDR2 FYNNEI come from the germline V gene. Losses at the gene ends were 9 bases for V and 3 bases for J; bases not matched to a gene: 6. The CDR3 runs to 15 residues. CDR3 in amino acids: CARDTLAGGTDTQYF. DNA of the CDR3: TGTGCCAGGGACACACTAGCGGGAGGGACAGATACGCAGTATTTT.

The count of this clone is one. The CDR3 DNA follows: TGTGCCAGCAGCTTTGGGACAGGGGTGGAAAAACTGTTTTTT. Amino acid sequence: CASSFGTGVEKLFF. The chain joins TRBV5-6 to TRBJ1-4, with 10 nucleotides matching TRBD1. V trimming: 2 bases; J trimming: 8 bases; junction bases outside the gene matches: 3. CDR1 and CDR2 (germline): SGHDT, YYEEEE. The CDR3 sequence is 14 residues long. Full variable domain (remainder filled in from reference TRBV5-6 and TRBJ1-4): DAGVTQSPTHLIKTRGQQVTLRCSPKSGHDTVSWYQQALGQGPQFIFQYYEEEERQRGNFPDRFSGHQFPNYSSELNVNALLLGDSALYLCASSFGTGVEKLFFGSGTQLSVL.

V gene TRBV5-4 combines with J gene TRBJ2-3, with D unresolved. CDR3 length equals 16 residues. V was clipped by 0 bases and J by 0 bases, with 11 bases between them. CDR1 SGHNT and CDR2 YYREEE come from the germline V gene (reference sequence). CDR3 region: CASSLGRTGSTDTQYF. The CDR3 DNA is TGTGCCAGCAGCTTGGGTAGGACGGGTAGCACAGATACGCAGTATTTT.

This clone turned up a few times. The chain recombines TRBV7-2 with TRBJ2-7; 9 nucleotides align to TRBD1. The length of the CDR3 is 18 residues. Germline CDR1 is SGHTA and CDR2 is FQGNSA. Losses at the gene ends were 6 bases for V and 0 bases for J; bases not matched to a gene: 15. The CDR3 DNA is TGTGCCAGCAGGGGGACAGGGAGTTTACGGGTTGCCTCCTACGAGCAGTACTTC. This translates into CASRGTGSLRVASYEQYF.

V and J are TRBV7-9 and TRBJ2-7; maybe TRBD2 (5 bases). Trimming removed 5 bases from V and 5 bases from J, with 16 bases in between. The CDR3 has 14 residues. Germline assignment: CDR1 SEHNR and CDR2 FQNEAQ (reference sequence). The DNA of the CDR3 is TGTGCCAGCAGCCTCTCGGGATTTGTAGACGAGCAGTACTTC. Translated: CASSLSGFVDEQYF.

This rearrangement joins TRBV10-3 to TRBJ2-7; D gene ambiguous. The CDR3 sequence is 13 residues long. Germline CDR1 is ENHRY and CDR2 is SYGVKD. V was pared by 0 bases and J by 4 bases, with 7 bases between. CDR3 sequence: CAISESATYEQYF. CDR3 coding DNA: TGTGCCATCAGTGAGTCCGCAACTTACGAGCAGTACTTC.

A remark on this clone: Different DNA sequences within this sample yield the same CDR3. The chain's CDR3 is CASSVAGGVNEQFF. The CDR3 DNA reads as TGTGCCAGCAGCGTAGCGGGAGGGGTCAATGAGCAGTTCTTC. This sequence joins TRBV9 and TRBJ2-1, with 8 bases fitting TRBD2. The CDR3 has 14 residues. With V trimmed by 0 bases and J by 6 bases, 2 bases remained unmatched. The germline V gene has CDR1 SGDLS and CDR2 YYNGEE.

The sample holds a few counts of this clone. This chain uses TRBV2 with TRBJ2-1; no definite D call. V gave up 3 bases and J gave up 6 bases, with 9 bases separating them. This CDR3 comprises 13 residues. CDR1 is SNHLY, CDR2 FYNNEI, per germline. Written as DNA, the CDR3 is TGTGCCAGCAGTGAGGGCACCTCCAATGAGCAGTTCTTC. Protein: CASSEGTSNEQFF.

This clone was seen just once. The chain recombines TRBV7-8 with TRBJ2-6; 7 bases match TRBD1. Germline V CDR1 and CDR2: SGHVS, FQNEAQ. The length of the CDR3 is 18 residues. With 4 bases clipped from V and 1 base from J, the junction kept 10 bases outside the gene matches. CDR3 amino acids: CASSYDRALTSGANVLTF. CDR3 nucleotides: TGTGCCAGCAGCTACGACAGGGCCCTTACGTCTGGGGCCAACGTCCTGACTTTC.

The V and J genes are TRBV27 and TRBJ2-1; 9 bases match TRBD1. CDR3 size: 15 residues. The V and J ends lost 1 base and 4 bases, in that order; junction bases with no gene match: 2. Germline assignment: CDR1 MNHEY and CDR2 SMNVEV (reference sequence). CDR3 sequence: CASSLLGQGYNEQFF. The CDR3 bases are TGTGCCAGCAGTTTATTGGGACAGGGATACAATGAGCAGTTCTTC.

Sample share makes this clone medium-sized. This chain joins TRBV10-3 and TRBJ2-2, with TRBD2 as a possible D gene (6 bases). V gave up 0 bases and J gave up 0 bases, with 11 bases separating them. Germline assignment: CDR1 ENHRY and CDR2 SYGVKD. This CDR3 contains 17 residues. This CDR3 reads CAISESLWDSNTGELFF. CDR3 coding DNA: TGTGCCATCAGTGAGTCCCTTTGGGACTCGAACACCGGGGAGCTGTTTTTT.

This chain uses TRBV7-9 with TRBJ1-5; D call uncertain. Germline CDR1 reads SEHNR; CDR2 reads FQNEAQ (reference sequence). This CDR3 comprises 13 residues. Trimming cost V 5 bases and J 7 bases, with 12 bases left between them. CDR3 DNA: TGTGCCAGCAGCGGCGGGGTCAGGCAGCCCCAGCATTTT. Its translation is CASSGGVRQPQHF.

V gene TRBV5-1 combines with J gene TRBJ1-4; no definite D call. The CDR3 is made up of 14 amino acids. Per the germline V gene, CDR1 is SGHRS and CDR2 is YFSETQ. Trimming stripped 2 bases from V and 0 bases from J, with 5 bases between. The CDR3 DNA reads as TGCGCCAGCAGCTTCGGTACAACTAATGAAAAACTGTTTTTT. As protein: CASSFGTTNEKLFF.

Only one count was recorded for this clone. V usage is TRBV5-4 and J usage is TRBJ1-1; tentative D call: TRBD1 (5 bases). This CDR3 comprises 15 residues. CDR1 is SGHNT and CDR2 is YYREEE in the germline V gene (reference sequence). V lost 4 bases and J 0 bases, leaving 13 bases between the germline ends. CDR3 protein: CASSPEGAVNTEAFF. The CDR3, as DNA: TGTGCCAGCAGCCCCGAAGGGGCAGTGAACACTGAAGCTTTCTTT.

The rearrangement links TRBV15 to TRBJ1-1; TRBD1 matches 8 bases. Germline loops: CDR1 LNHNV, CDR2 YYDKDF (reference sequence). CDR3 length: 13 amino acids. Trimming removed 8 bases from V and 2 bases from J; junction bases left unmatched: 4. CDR3 loop: CATVGQANTEAFF. DNA of the CDR3: TGTGCCACCGTGGGACAGGCAAACACTGAAGCTTTCTTT.

This clone was counted only a few times. The CDR3 does not close with the conserved phenylalanine or tryptophan, likely indicating a read error. No DNA is shown, since the ends of the CDR3 on it are uncertain; the CDR3 is the one TCRdb lists. The rearrangement uses TRBV6-1 and TRBJ1-6. Germline V CDR1 and CDR2: MNHNS, SASEGT. Both ends counted, the CDR3 spans 13 residues. This chain's CDR3 is CASSEMWSREVFV.

The chain employs TRBV28 and TRBJ2-1; D might be TRBD2 (6 bases). V was clipped by 7 bases and J by 5 bases, with 21 bases between them. Germline V gene lookup returns CDR1 MDHEN and CDR2 SYDVKM. CDR3 size: 16 residues. CDR3 in DNA: TGTGCCAGCATTGGGGTAGCGGACTCCCCTAACAATGAGCAGTTCTTC. Encoded protein: CASIGVADSPNNEQFF. Combining the CDR3 with reference TRBV28 and TRBJ2-1 gives the whole variable domain DVKVTQSSRYLVKRTGEKVFLECVQDMDHENMFWYRQDPGLGLRLIYFSYDVKMKEKGDIPEGYSVSREKKERFSLILESASTNQTSMYLCASIGVADSPNNEQFFGPGTRLTVL.

The chain is built from TRBV7-6 and TRBJ2-3; D might be TRBD2 (6 bases). V lost 4 bases and J lost 1, with 21 bases in between. The CDR3 has 18 amino acids. CDR1 is SGHVS and CDR2 is FNYEAQ in the germline V gene. The CDR3 DNA reads as TGTGCCAGCAGCTCTACCCCGGGAACTAGCACTCGCACAGATACGCAGTATTTT. Translation gives CASSSTPGTSTRTDTQYF.

This sequence joins TRBV18 and TRBJ1-1; TRBD1 aligns across 9 bases. J gave up 3 bases and V 5 bases, and 7 bases lay outside the gene matches. The V gene's germline CDR1 is KGHSH and CDR2 LQKENI. This CDR3 has 15 residues. The CDR3 here is CASSFSDRGDTEAFF. Here the CDR3 DNA reads TGTGCCAGCTCATTTTCGGACAGGGGCGACACTGAAGCTTTCTTT.

The chain has TRBV6-1 and TRBJ2-4; TRBD1 is a possible D gene (7 bases). There are 14 residues in the CDR3. V was cut by 5 bases and J by 8 bases, with 16 bases left in between. The V gene's germline CDR1 is MNHNS and CDR2 SASEGT. The CDR3 coding sequence is TGTGCCAGCAGTAGAGGGGGCTGGGGGGACATTCAGTACTTC. Amino acids: CASSRGGWGDIQYF.

This clone was counted once. The rearrangement links TRBV27 to TRBJ1-1; tentatively, D is TRBD1 (5 bases). The CDR3 covers 15 residues. CDR1 MNHEY and CDR2 SMNVEV come from the germline V gene (reference sequence). V was pared by 0 bases and J by 3 bases, with 11 bases between. Written as DNA, the CDR3 is TGTGCCAGCAGTTTATCGTGGGGGGGGGACACTGAAGCTTTCTTT. It yields the protein CASSLSWGGDTEAFF.